One sample yielded the 30 T cell receptor beta chains listed below, sequenced in a study of T cells in Graves' hyperthyroidism and ophthalmopathy. TCR beta CDR3 regions were amplified from RNA. First-round RT-PCR with HTBI primers amplified the TCR CDR3 region. TCRdb independently ran MiXCR on the multiplex PCR reads; one entry per CDR3 protein. This table has a few hundred thousand distinct CDR3 sequences, about 45% appearing once. Material for sequencing was peripheral blood or thyroid tissue (not recorded which). These receptors were taken from a woman between 18 and 30 years old with Graves' hyperthyroidism.

This clonotype was seen repeatedly, ten times or more. The chain carries TRBV30 and TRBJ2-7; 8 bases are a match to TRBD1. Trimming removed 5 bases from V and 7 bases from J; junction bases left unmatched: 4. The CDR3 totals 11 residues. In germline, CDR1 is GTSNPN, CDR2 SVGIG (reference sequence). The CDR3 protein is CAWDRGLEQYF. Here the CDR3 DNA reads TGTGCCTGGGACAGGGGCTTGGAGCAGTACTTC. Full variable domain (remainder filled in from reference TRBV30 and TRBJ2-7): SQTIHQWPATLVQPVGSPLSLECTVEGTSNPNLYWYRQAAGRGLQLLFYSVGIGQISSEVPQNLSASRPQDRQFILSSKKLLLSDSGFYLCAWDRGLEQYFGPGTRLTVT.

The gene calls are TRBV2 and TRBJ2-3; no firm D call. CDR3 length: 12 residues. The ends were cut back, 5 bases at V and 6 bases at J, with 9 bases in the middle. Germline V CDR1 and CDR2: SNHLY, FYNNEI. The CDR3 nucleotides are TGTGCCAGCAGTTTGACTGCGGATACGCAGTATTTT. Residues: CASSLTADTQYF.

In its sample, this clonotype was seen many times. V and J are TRBV12-3 or TRBV12-4 and TRBJ2-7; D is uncertain. Trimming cost V 3 bases and J 2 bases, with 11 bases left between them. The CDR3 length is 14 residues. This CDR3 is CASSLKGSPYEQYF. The CDR3 coding sequence is TGTGCCAGCAGTTTGAAGGGATCTCCCTACGAGCAGTACTTC.

This clonotype was counted many times. The chain links TRBV19 to TRBJ1-6; a weak D match, TRBD1 (5 bases). CDR1 and CDR2 from the germline V gene are LNHDA and SQIVND (reference sequence). Trimming left V 0 bases short and J 10 bases short, with 13 bases between. The CDR3 extends over 15 amino acids. CDR3 DNA: TGTGCCAGTAGTATAGATGTAACAGGCGGATCACCCCTCCACTTT. Amino acid sequence: CASSIDVTGGSPLHF.

This clonotype was seen at least ten times. The CDR3 nucleotides are TGCGCCAGCAGCATTGGTGGGGGGAACACCGGGGAGCTGTTTTTT. This translates into CASSIGGGNTGELFF. The chain uses TRBV4-1 and TRBJ2-2; D possibly uses TRBD1 or TRBD2 (5 bases each). This CDR3 spans 15 amino acids. The germline gives CDR1 MGHRA, CDR2 YSYEKL. Trimming pared 5 bases from V and 1 base from J, leaving 11 bases between.

The chain's CDR3 is CASSVLQGPNQPQHF. The CDR3 DNA sequence: TGTGCCAGCAGTGTCCTACAGGGGCCCAATCAGCCCCAGCATTTT. The chain joins TRBV6-5 to TRBJ1-5; TRBD1 agrees at 7 bases. After removal of 5 bases from V and 3 bases from J, the junction contained 7 bases not matched to a gene. Germline CDR1 MNHEY, CDR2 SVGAGI. The CDR3 sequence is 15 residues long.

This clonotype was observed many times. This chain links TRBV6-5 with TRBJ1-4, with no clear D. Between the trimmed V and J ends, which lost 3 bases and 7 bases, there was a span of 6 bases. CDR1 is MNHEY and CDR2 is SVGAGI in the germline V gene. The CDR3 totals 12 residues. The CDR3 region is CASSYNPEKLFF. Written as DNA, the CDR3 is TGTGCCAGCAGTTATAATCCTGAAAAACTGTTTTTT.

The chain is built from TRBV6-5 and TRBJ1-4; D is possibly TRBD1 (6 bases). Trimming shortened V by 5 bases and J by 3 bases, and 13 bases separated the two germline ends. Germline V gives CDR1 MNHEY, CDR2 SVGAGI. The CDR3 extends over 15 amino acids. Here the CDR3 DNA reads TGTGCCAGCAGTATAGGACAGACCCCTAATGAAAAACTGTTTTTT. This codes for CASSIGQTPNEKLFF.

The V call is TRBV6-6, the J call TRBJ2-7, with D perhaps TRBD2 (6 bases). The CDR3 has 16 residues. From germline, CDR1 is MNHNY and CDR2 SVGAGI (reference sequence). The V end was cut by 0 bases, the J end by 1 base, with 13 bases between. The chain's CDR3 is CASSYSPSEVSYEQYF. In DNA form, the CDR3 reads TGTGCCAGCAGTTACTCTCCTAGCGAAGTTTCCTACGAGCAGTACTTC.

This clonotype was counted at least ten times. The chain has TRBV30 and TRBJ2-7, with 7 nucleotides matching TRBD1. The CDR3 length is 13 residues. Per the germline V gene, CDR1 is GTSNPN and CDR2 is SVGIG (reference sequence). The CDR3 here is CASARQGKYEQYF. The CDR3 nucleotides are TGTGCTTCTGCGAGACAGGGAAAGTACGAGCAGTACTTC.

This clonotype was recorded at least ten times. The chain has TRBV9 and TRBJ1-2; unclear D gene. Trimming took 0 bases from V and 3 from J, leaving 15 bases between them. The germline gives CDR1 SGDLS, CDR2 YYNGEE. This CDR3 has 16 residues. CDR3 region: CASSVGAGGSDYGYTF. The DNA of the CDR3 is TGTGCCAGCAGCGTAGGTGCGGGTGGGTCTGACTATGGCTACACCTTC.

In nucleotides, the CDR3 is TGTGCCACCAGCAGTGAATGGGCAGTCCAGTACCAAGAGACCCAGTACTTC. Its protein is CATSSEWAVQYQETQYF. V usage is TRBV15 and J usage is TRBJ2-5, with no clear D. This CDR3 has 17 amino acids. In germline, CDR1 is LNHNV, CDR2 YYDKDF (reference sequence). Trimming left V 3 bases short and J 0 bases short, with 17 bases between.

The chain carries TRBV29-1 and TRBJ2-2; 12 nucleotides match TRBD1. V shed 3 bases, J shed 2 bases, and the junction held 7 bases outside the gene matches. The CDR3 sequence is 17 residues long. Germline values: CDR1 SQVTM, CDR2 ANQGSEA. This chain's CDR3 is CSVDRWDRGQNTGELFF. The CDR3, as DNA: TGCAGCGTTGATAGGTGGGACAGGGGGCAAAACACCGGGGAGCTGTTTTTT.

The chain employs TRBV7-6 and TRBJ2-7; either TRBD1 or TRBD2 may supply D (6 bases each). The CDR3 length is 14 residues. V was clipped by 5 bases and J by 5 bases, with 16 bases between them. Germline CDR1 and CDR2: SGHVS and FNYEAQ. CDR3 DNA: TGTGCCAGCAGCGTGTCTTCGGGGGCCCACGAGCAGTACTTC. It specifies CASSVSSGAHEQYF.

The V gene is TRBV7-2, the J gene TRBJ2-7, with no clear D. Trimming removed 5 bases at V and 7 bases at J, with 12 bases between. The CDR3 runs 12 residues. Germline assignment: CDR1 SGHTA and CDR2 FQGNSA. The DNA for the CDR3 is TGTGCCAGCAGCGAGGTGGCCGGGGAGCAGTACTTC. Translation gives CASSEVAGEQYF.

This chain connects TRBV7-8 to TRBJ2-1, with 10 bases matching TRBD1. The CDR3 totals 17 residues. The trim removed 0 bases at V and 3 bases at J, leaving 5 bases unmatched. CDR1 and CDR2 from the germline V gene are SGHVS and FQNEAQ. The CDR3 DNA sequence: TGTGCCAGCAGCTTAGCGCCCGGGACAGGGGTCTACAATGAGCAGTTCTTC. Its translation: CASSLAPGTGVYNEQFF.

This clonotype was seen ten or more times. The chain couples TRBV7-9 to TRBJ1-5; possibly TRBD1 for D (5 bases). Trimming pared 3 bases from V and 5 bases from J, leaving 5 bases between. Germline V gene sequence: CDR1 SEHNR, CDR2 FQNEAQ (reference sequence). This CDR3 is 12 amino acids long. The chain's CDR3 is CASSFRDQPQHF. CDR3 nucleotide sequence: TGTGCCAGCAGCTTCAGGGATCAGCCCCAGCATTTT.

V is TRBV7-4 and J is TRBJ2-7; 11 bases are a match to TRBD1. The V and J ends lost 5 bases and 5 bases, in that order; junction bases with no gene match: 11. Germline loops: CDR1 SGHVT, CDR2 SQSDAQ. The CDR3 is 16 residues long. The CDR3 protein is CASSLPRTGGIHEQYF. The DNA for the CDR3 is TGTGCCAGCAGCCTTCCGCGGACAGGGGGCATTCACGAGCAGTACTTC.

This rearrangement joins TRBV7-8 to TRBJ1-2; the D gene is possibly TRBD1 (6 bases). The CDR3 contains 14 residues. With 1 base removed from V and 8 bases from J, the gap between germline ends came to 14 bases. Germline V lookup: CDR1 SGHVS, CDR2 FQNEAQ. This chain's CDR3 is CASSLGGGASGYTF. CDR3 DNA: TGTGCCAGCAGCTTAGGAGGGGGGGCGTCCGGCTACACCTTC.

This clonotype has at least ten counts. The V and J genes are TRBV24-1 and TRBJ2-5; 7 bases align to TRBD1. The V segment lost 1 base and the J segment 1 base; nucleotides outside the gene matches: 2. The CDR3 has 15 residues. CDR1 and CDR2 from the germline V gene are KGHDR and SFDVKD. The CDR3 region has the DNA TGTGCCACCAGTGATTTCCAGGGGGTCCAAGAGACCCAGTACTTC. It codes for CATSDFQGVQETQYF.

Details on this clonotype: Germline and junction disagree at one end, which may indicate a read error. CDR3 sequence: CATSGLDSYERYF. The CDR3 region has the DNA TGTGCCACCAGTGGTTTAGACTCCTACGAGCGGTACTTC. This sequence joins TRBV24-1 and TRBJ2-7; D uncertain. The V gene's germline CDR1 is KGHDR and CDR2 SFDVKD. CDR3 size: 13 residues.

The CDR3: CATSSPETVLNTEAFF. DNA of the CDR3: TGTGCCACCAGCAGCCCCGAGACAGTCTTGAACACTGAAGCTTTCTTT. The gene calls are TRBV15 and TRBJ1-1; weak D call: TRBD1 (5 bases). The CDR3 runs to 16 residues. The V end lost 3 bases, the J end lost 0 bases, and 14 bases lay between the germline ends. Germline V gene data show CDR1 as LNHNV and CDR2 as YYDKDF (reference sequence).

The V gene is TRBV7-2, the J gene TRBJ1-2; 11 bases line up with TRBD1. V lost 5 bases and J lost 6; bases outside the gene matches: 5. This CDR3 comprises 14 residues. Per germline, CDR1 SGHTA and CDR2 FQGNSA. The CDR3 nucleotides are TGTGCCAGCAGCATGCAGGGACAGGGGGATGGCTACACCTTC. This sequence encodes CASSMQGQGDGYTF. Variable domain in full (rest from reference TRBV7-2 and TRBJ1-2): GAGVSQSPSNKVTEKGKDVELRCDPISGHTALYWYRQSLGQGLEFLIYFQGNSAPDKSGLPSDRFSAERTGGSVSTLTIQRTQQEDSAVYLCASSMQGQGDGYTFGSGTRLTVV.

This clonotype has ten or more counts. The V gene is TRBV7-7, the J gene TRBJ2-2; 8 nucleotides line up with TRBD2. V shed 5 bases and J 5 bases; nucleotides not matched to a gene: 7. There are 15 residues in the CDR3. CDR1 and CDR2 from the germline V gene are SSHAT and FNYEAQ (reference sequence). The CDR3 loop is CASSRTSGQTGELFF. CDR3 nucleotides: TGTGCCAGCAGCAGAACTAGCGGACAAACCGGGGAGCTGTTTTTT.

This clonotype is a singleton in its sample. The chain couples TRBV7-9 to TRBJ1-1; TRBD1 agrees at 7 bases. This CDR3 contains 15 residues. Germline-derived CDR1 and CDR2 are SEHNR and FQNEAQ (reference sequence). The V segment lost 3 bases and the J segment 5 bases; nucleotides outside the gene matches: 9. As DNA, the CDR3 is TGTGCCAGCAGCTTCTCTAGACAGGGAGGAACTGAAGCTTTCTTT. Encoded protein: CASSFSRQGGTEAFF.

This clonotype came up many times. The chain is built from TRBV28 and TRBJ1-5; D call uncertain. Germline V lookup: CDR1 MDHEN, CDR2 SYDVKM. The CDR3 contains 12 residues. V lost 6 bases and J 8 bases, leaving 11 bases between the germline ends. The CDR3 loop reads CASSPIGEPQHF. As DNA, the CDR3 is TGTGCCAGCAGCCCCATAGGAGAGCCCCAGCATTTT.

The sample holds many counts of this clonotype. The chain combines TRBV4-1 with TRBJ2-7, with D possibly TRBD1 on 5 matching bases. The CDR3 totals 15 residues. Germline lookup yields CDR1 MGHRA and CDR2 YSYEKL. Trimming took 0 bases from V and 7 from J, leaving 16 bases between them. This CDR3 is CASSQDLRGIGEQYF. The CDR3, as DNA: TGCGCCAGCAGCCAAGATCTTAGGGGAATTGGGGAGCAGTACTTC.

On this clonotype itself: A single base separates this from a much larger clone, so it may be a read error. The rearrangement links TRBV6-1 to TRBJ1-1; D is unclear. CDR3 length: 12 amino acids. Germline-derived CDR1 and CDR2 are MNHNS and SASEGT. Trimming left V 6 bases short and J 8 bases short, with 13 bases between. CDR3 amino acids: CASRSLQKEAFF. For the CDR3, the DNA is TGTGCCAGCAGATCTTTACAGAAGGAAGCTTTCTTT.

The chain is built from TRBV7-9 and TRBJ2-7, with TRBD2 as a possible D gene (6 bases). Looked up from germline, CDR1 is SEHNR and CDR2 is FQNEAQ (reference sequence). The CDR3 runs to 12 residues. Trimming cost V 11 bases and J 6 bases, with 17 bases left between them. The CDR3 region is CASELAGGEQYF. Written as DNA, the CDR3 is TGTGCCTCCGAACTAGCCGGGGGCGAGCAGTACTTC.

The V gene is TRBV5-5, the J gene TRBJ2-7, with 8 bases matching TRBD2. The CDR3 loop spans 15 amino acids. Germline CDR1 is SGHKS and CDR2 is YYEKEE (reference sequence). J lost 7 bases, V lost 4 bases, and 13 bases had no gene match. CDR3 sequence (DNA): TGTGCCAGCAGCCATTCTAGCGGGCCCTACAATGAGCAGTACTTC. Its protein is CASSHSSGPYNEQYF.